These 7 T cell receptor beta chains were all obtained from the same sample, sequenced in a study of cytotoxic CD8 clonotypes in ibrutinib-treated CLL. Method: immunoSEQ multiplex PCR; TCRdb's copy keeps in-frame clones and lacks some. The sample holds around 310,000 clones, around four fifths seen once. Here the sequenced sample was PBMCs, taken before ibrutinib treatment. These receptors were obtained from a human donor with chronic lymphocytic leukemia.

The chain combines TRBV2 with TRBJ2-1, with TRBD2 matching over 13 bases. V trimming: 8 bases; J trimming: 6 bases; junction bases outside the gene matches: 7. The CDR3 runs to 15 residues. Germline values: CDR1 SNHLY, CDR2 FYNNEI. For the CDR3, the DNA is TGTGCCAGCCATCTCGGACTAGCGGGAGTCAATGAGCAGTTCTTC. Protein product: CASHLGLAGVNEQFF.

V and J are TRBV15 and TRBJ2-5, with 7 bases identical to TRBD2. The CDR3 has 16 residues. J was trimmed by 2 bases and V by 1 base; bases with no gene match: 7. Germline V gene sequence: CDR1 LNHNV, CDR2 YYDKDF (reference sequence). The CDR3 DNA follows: TGTGCCACCAGCAGAGTTCGGGCTAGCGGACAAGAGACCCAGTACTTC. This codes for CATSRVRASGQETQYF.

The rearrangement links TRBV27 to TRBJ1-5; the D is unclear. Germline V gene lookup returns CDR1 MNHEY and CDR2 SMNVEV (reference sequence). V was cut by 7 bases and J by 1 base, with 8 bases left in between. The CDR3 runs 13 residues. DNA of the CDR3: TGTGCCAGCATATGCCTAAGCAATCAGCCCCAGCATTTT. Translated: CASICLSNQPQHF.

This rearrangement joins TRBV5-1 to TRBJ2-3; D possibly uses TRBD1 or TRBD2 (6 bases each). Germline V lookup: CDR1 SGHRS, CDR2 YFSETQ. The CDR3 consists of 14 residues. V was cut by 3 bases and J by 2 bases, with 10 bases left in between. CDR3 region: CASSSRGLTDTQYF. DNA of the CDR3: TGCGCCAGCAGCTCCCGGGGGCTCACAGATACGCAGTATTTT.

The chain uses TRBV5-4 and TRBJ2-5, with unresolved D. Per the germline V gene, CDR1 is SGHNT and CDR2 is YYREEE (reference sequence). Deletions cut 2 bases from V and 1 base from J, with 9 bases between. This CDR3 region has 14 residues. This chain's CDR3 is CASSFMAVQETQYF. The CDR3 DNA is TGTGCCAGCAGCTTCATGGCAGTCCAAGAGACCCAGTACTTC.

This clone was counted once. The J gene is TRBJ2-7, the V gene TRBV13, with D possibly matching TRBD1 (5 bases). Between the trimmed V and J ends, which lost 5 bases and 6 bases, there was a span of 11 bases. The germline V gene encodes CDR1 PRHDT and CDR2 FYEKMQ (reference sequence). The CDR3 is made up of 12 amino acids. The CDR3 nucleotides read TGTGCCAGCAGCATCAGGGTCAGCGAGCAGTACTTC. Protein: CASSIRVSEQYF.

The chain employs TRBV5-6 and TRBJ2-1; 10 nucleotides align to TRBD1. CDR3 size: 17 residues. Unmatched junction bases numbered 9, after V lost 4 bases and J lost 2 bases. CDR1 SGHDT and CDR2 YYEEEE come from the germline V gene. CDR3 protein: CASSALTGTGAYNEQFF. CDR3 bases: TGTGCCAGCAGCGCCCTTACCGGGACAGGGGCCTACAATGAGCAGTTCTTC.